Listed below are T cell receptor beta chains from one sample, sequenced in a study of metastatic and nonmetastatic thyroid tumors. MiXCR re-clonotyped the PCR reads for TCRdb. The data contain 13,000 or so clones, over 20% of them singletons. What was sequenced was tumor tissue. The source of these receptors is a female donor with papillary thyroid cancer or a benign thyroid nodule (not recorded which). Some clones in this sample may be carry-over from other donors' samples. The CDR3 runs from the conserved cysteine through the conserved F or W. A D gene is named only where the DNA matches it firmly. Clone size is given for some rows only: seen once, a few or many times, or a class if the clone is expanded.

len: 13
j_gene: TRBJ1-2
abundance: few
d_gene: .
v_gene: TRBV27
CDR3aa: CASSSKGYYGYTF
CDR3nt: TGTGCCAGCAGTTCCAAGGGATACTATGGCTACACCTTC

len: 15
j_gene: TRBJ1-1
abundance: few
d_gene: .
v_gene: TRBV6-6
CDR3aa: CASSYQTYSQTESFF
CDR3nt: TGTGCCAGCAGTTACCAGACCTACTCGCAGACTGAATCTTTCTTT

len: 15
j_gene: TRBJ2-7
abundance: few
d_gene: .
v_gene: TRBV27
CDR3aa: CASSLSAKAIYEQYF
CDR3nt: TGTGCCAGCAGTTTATCGGCAAAAGCGATCTACGAGCAGTACTTC

len: 16
j_gene: TRBJ2-7
abundance: once
d_gene: TRBD2
v_gene: TRBV7-8
CDR3aa: CASSHQSGTSVYEQYF
CDR3nt: TGTGCCAGCAGCCACCAGTCCGGGACTAGCGTCTACGAGCAGTACTTC

len: 17
j_gene: TRBJ1-1
abundance: .
d_gene: .
v_gene: TRBV7-3
CDR3aa: CASSPRRWARGGTEAFF
CDR3nt: TGTGCCAGCAGCCCCAGGCGGTGGGCGCGAGGGGGCACTGAAGCTTTCTTT

len: 14
j_gene: TRBJ2-1
abundance: .
d_gene: TRBD2
v_gene: TRBV12-3/TRBV12-4
CDR3aa: CASARTSGRDEQFF
CDR3nt: TGTGCCAGCGCGAGGACTAGCGGGAGGGATGAGCAGTTCTTC

len: 12
j_gene: TRBJ2-1
abundance: many
d_gene: TRBD2
v_gene: TRBV7-9
CDR3aa: CASSRGGRAEFF
CDR3nt: TGTGCCAGCTCCCGAGGCGGGAGGGCCGAGTTCTTC

len: 13
j_gene: TRBJ2-3
abundance: many
d_gene: .
v_gene: TRBV11-2
CDR3aa: CASRGGDTDTQYF
CDR3nt: TGTGCCAGCAGGGGAGGTGACACAGATACGCAGTATTTT

len: 11
j_gene: TRBJ2-3
abundance: many
d_gene: .
v_gene: TRBV24-1
CDR3aa: CATSLTDTQYF
CDR3nt: TGTGCCACCAGTTTAACAGATACGCAGTATTTT

len: 13
j_gene: TRBJ2-1
abundance: few
d_gene: .
v_gene: TRBV12-3/TRBV12-4
CDR3aa: CASSLGLRNEQFF
CDR3nt: TGTGCCAGCAGTTTGGGGCTCCGCAATGAGCAGTTCTTC

len: 14
j_gene: TRBJ2-4
abundance: many
d_gene: .
v_gene: TRBV3-1
CDR3aa: CASSQDREGDIQYF
CDR3nt: TGTGCCAGCAGCCAAGATCGTGAGGGAGACATTCAGTACTTC

len: 13
j_gene: TRBJ1-2
abundance: .
d_gene: TRBD1
v_gene: TRBV5-1
CDR3aa: CASSSVQGGVYTF
CDR3nt: TGCGCCAGCAGCTCGGTACAGGGGGGAGTCTACACCTTC

len: 14
j_gene: TRBJ2-2
abundance: .
d_gene: .
v_gene: TRBV28
CDR3aa: CASYVRGPTGELFF
CDR3nt: TGTGCCAGCTATGTGCGGGGACCCACCGGTGAGCTGTTTTTT

len: 14
j_gene: TRBJ2-1
abundance: large
d_gene: TRBD1
v_gene: TRBV12-3/TRBV12-4
CDR3aa: CASNLQQGAVEQFF
CDR3nt: TGTGCCAGCAATCTCCAACAGGGGGCGGTTGAGCAGTTCTTC

len: 18
j_gene: TRBJ2-6
abundance: .
d_gene: .
v_gene: TRBV4-1
CDR3aa: CASSLRVVLSSGANVLTF
CDR3nt: TGCGCCAGCAGCCTAAGGGTGGTCCTCAGCTCTGGGGCCAACGTCCTGACTTTC

len: 15
j_gene: TRBJ1-1
abundance: many
d_gene: .
v_gene: TRBV7-2
CDR3aa: CASSLLTRMNTEAFF
CDR3nt: TGTGCCAGCAGCTTACTTACCCGAATGAACACTGAAGCTTTCTTT

len: 14
j_gene: TRBJ2-2
abundance: many
d_gene: .
v_gene: TRBV5-1
CDR3aa: CASRRDTNTGELFF
CDR3nt: TGCGCCAGCAGACGGGATACGAACACCGGGGAGCTGTTTTTT

len: 14
j_gene: TRBJ1-2
abundance: .
d_gene: .
v_gene: TRBV7-9
CDR3aa: CASSSSGANYGYTF
CDR3nt: TGTGCCAGCAGCTCAAGCGGGGCTAACTATGGCTACACCTTC

len: 15
j_gene: TRBJ1-6
abundance: medium-sized
d_gene: .
v_gene: TRBV27
CDR3aa: CASSSSRSGRSPLHF
CDR3nt: TGTGCCAGCAGTTCGTCAAGGTCGGGAAGGTCACCCCTCCACTTT

len: 14
j_gene: TRBJ1-2
abundance: medium-sized
d_gene: TRBD1
v_gene: TRBV19
CDR3aa: CASSLLGQGNGYTF
CDR3nt: TGTGCCAGTAGTCTTCTGGGACAGGGAAACGGCTACACCTTC